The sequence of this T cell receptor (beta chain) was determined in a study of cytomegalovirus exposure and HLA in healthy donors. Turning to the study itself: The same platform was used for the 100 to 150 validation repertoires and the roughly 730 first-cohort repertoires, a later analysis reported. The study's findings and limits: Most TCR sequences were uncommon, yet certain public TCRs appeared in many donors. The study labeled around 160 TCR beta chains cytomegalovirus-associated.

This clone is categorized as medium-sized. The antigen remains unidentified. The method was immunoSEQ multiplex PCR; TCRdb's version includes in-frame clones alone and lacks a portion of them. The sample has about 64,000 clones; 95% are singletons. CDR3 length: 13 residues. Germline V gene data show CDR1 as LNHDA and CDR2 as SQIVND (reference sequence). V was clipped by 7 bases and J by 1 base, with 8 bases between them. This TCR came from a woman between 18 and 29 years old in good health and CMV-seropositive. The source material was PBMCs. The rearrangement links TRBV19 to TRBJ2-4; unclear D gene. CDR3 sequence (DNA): TGTGCCAGTACCCCCCCGGCCAAAAACATTCAGTACTTC. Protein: CASTPPAKNIQYF.